These 8 T cell receptor beta chains were all obtained from the same sample, sequenced in a study of T cell repertoires in cytomegalovirus infection. Their specific antigens are unknown. MiXCR, applied by TCRdb to the reads, yields one record per CDR3 protein. Found here are approximately 280,000 distinct CDR3 sequences, less than 25% of them singletons; the top ten hold approximately 19%. This sample comprised cultured PBMCs, obtained from culture after CMV antigen stimulation. The receptor set was obtained from a human donor in good health (CMV status not recorded). Some clones in this sample may be carry-over from other donors' samples.

As concerns this clonotype: At one end the junction does not follow the germline gene, possibly because of a read error. V gene TRBV4-1 combines with J gene TRBJ2-5; TRBD2 is a possible D gene (5 bases). Germline-derived CDR1 and CDR2 are MGHRA and YSYEKL. The CDR3 is 12 residues long. CDR3 residues: CASSRNGETLYF. The CDR3 DNA sequence: TGCGCCAGCAGCCGAAACGGGGAGACCCTGTACTTC.

This clonotype has just a few counts. V gene TRBV7-8 combines with J gene TRBJ1-3, with no clear D. Germline V gene data show CDR1 as SGHVS and CDR2 as FQNEAQ. This CDR3 comprises 15 residues. With 5 bases removed from V and 0 bases from J, the gap between germline ends came to 11 bases. The CDR3 DNA sequence: TGTGCCAGCAGCACAACCCCTTTCTCTGGAAACACCATATATTTT. Amino acids: CASSTTPFSGNTIYF.

J is TRBJ2-1 and V is TRBV7-6; TRBD2 matches at 7 bases. Looked up from germline, CDR1 is SGHVS and CDR2 is FNYEAQ. The CDR3 spans 15 residues. The J segment lost 4 bases and the V segment lost 2 bases, leaving 5 bases of the junction unmatched. The CDR3, as DNA: TGTGCCAGCAGCTTAAGAGGGAGGGAGTACAATGAGCAGTTCTTC. This sequence encodes CASSLRGREYNEQFF.

Many counts were recorded for this clonotype. The V call is TRBV7-3, the J call TRBJ2-1, with D unclear. Trimming took 2 bases from V and 2 from J, leaving 10 bases between them. The CDR3 totals 15 residues. CDR1 and CDR2 from the germline V gene are SGHTA and FQGTGA. DNA for the CDR3: TGTGCCAGCAGCTTAGCGCAGAGTACCTACAATGAGCAGTTCTTC. Protein sequence: CASSLAQSTYNEQFF.

This clonotype came up many times. The chain has TRBV7-8 and TRBJ2-7, with TRBD2 identical over 10 bases. The V gene end was trimmed by 1 base and the J gene end by 4 bases; junction bases not matched to a gene: 10. Germline V gene lookup returns CDR1 SGHVS and CDR2 FQNEAQ. The CDR3 runs 17 residues. CDR3 loop: CASSLVASGSLEYEQYF. CDR3 sequence (DNA): TGTGCCAGCAGCTTAGTTGCTAGCGGGAGTTTAGAATACGAGCAGTACTTC.

This clonotype was recorded at least ten times. The genes are TRBV12-3 or TRBV12-4 and TRBJ2-1; 7 bases line up with TRBD2. The CDR3 is 18 residues long. V gave up 3 bases and J gave up 2 bases; unmatched junction bases: 13. This CDR3 reads CASSLIGALAGAYNEQFF. The CDR3 DNA sequence: TGTGCCAGCAGTTTGATAGGGGCCTTGGCGGGGGCCTACAATGAGCAGTTCTTC.

This clonotype was recorded at least ten times. CDR3: CASSFGVAGGYEQYF. The DNA for the CDR3 is TGTGCCAGCAGCTTCGGAGTAGCGGGAGGTTACGAGCAGTACTTC. This chain joins TRBV7-2 and TRBJ2-7; 10 nucleotides align to TRBD2. CDR3 size: 15 residues. The germline V gene has CDR1 SGHTA and CDR2 FQGNSA. V trimming: 3 bases; J trimming: 4 bases; junction bases outside the gene matches: 6.

This clonotype was picked up a small number of times. J is TRBJ2-7 and V is TRBV28; either TRBD1 or TRBD2 may supply D (5 bases each). Germline assignment: CDR1 MDHEN and CDR2 SYDVKM. V gave up 9 bases and J gave up 0 bases, with 12 bases separating them. This CDR3 contains 13 residues. The CDR3 DNA reads TGTGCCAGTGGGGGACGTAACTCCTACGAGCAGTACTTC. Encoded protein: CASGGRNSYEQYF.